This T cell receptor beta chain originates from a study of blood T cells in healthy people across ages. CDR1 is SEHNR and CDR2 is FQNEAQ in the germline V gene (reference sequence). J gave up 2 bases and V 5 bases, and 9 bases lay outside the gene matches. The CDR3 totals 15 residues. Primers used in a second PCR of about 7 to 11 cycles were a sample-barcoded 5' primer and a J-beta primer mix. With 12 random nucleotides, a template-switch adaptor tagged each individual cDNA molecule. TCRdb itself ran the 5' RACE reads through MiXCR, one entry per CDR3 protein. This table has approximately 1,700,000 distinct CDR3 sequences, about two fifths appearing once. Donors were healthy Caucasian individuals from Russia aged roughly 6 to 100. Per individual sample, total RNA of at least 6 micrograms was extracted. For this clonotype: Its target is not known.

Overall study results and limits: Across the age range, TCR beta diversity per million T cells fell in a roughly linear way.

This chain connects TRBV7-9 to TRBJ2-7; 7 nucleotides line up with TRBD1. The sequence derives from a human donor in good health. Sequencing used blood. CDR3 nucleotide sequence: TGTGCCAGCAGCATCTGGACAGGTAGAACCTACGAGCAGTACTTC. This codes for CASSIWTGRTYEQYF.